The sequence of this T cell receptor beta chain was determined in a study of graft-versus-host responses after intestinal transplantation. Study summary: Every recipient underwent anti-thymocyte globulin induction, then tacrolimus and steroids for roughly three years.

The protocol was immunoSEQ multiplex PCR, while the TCRdb copy is restricted to in-frame clones and leaves out a portion. The sample shows 20,000 to 30,000 clones, roughly 87% of them seen only once. Comments on this clone: Its antigen remains unidentified.

Study-level findings and limits: Patients who carried graft-donor T cell macrochimerism also had high graft-versus-host to host-versus-graft clonal ratios in their allografts.

There are 17 residues in the CDR3. Trimming took 3 bases from V and 4 from J, leaving 19 bases between them. Germline CDR1 reads MGHRA; CDR2 reads YSYEKL. Sample: unstimulated CD4+ T cells sorted from spleen or lymph node cells, taken before intestinal transplant. This TCR was recovered from a human donor who received an intestinal transplant. The gene calls are TRBV4-1 and TRBJ2-1; D call uncertain. CDR3: CASSQGFSPKPYNEQFF. The CDR3 DNA sequence: TGCGCCAGCAGCCAGGGGTTCAGCCCGAAACCTTACAATGAGCAGTTCTTC.